The clone carrying this T cell receptor (beta chain) was picked up many times. CDR1 is SNHLY and CDR2 is FYNNEI in the germline V gene. Trimming stripped 5 bases from V and 2 bases from J, with 13 bases between. The CDR3 sequence is 16 residues long. The data stem from a study of regulatory T cells in long-lasting Graves disease. Time point reported: newly diagnosed GD, antithyroid drugs for less than 3 months. Scientists built the TCR library using RNA that was extracted from PBMCs. For TCR beta, libraries came from iRepertoire HTBI primers and Arm-PCR of CDR3 regions. TCRdb reanalysed the multiplex PCR reads using MiXCR and keeps one entry per CDR3 protein. The sample yields some 560,000 distinct CDR3 sequences, 15% to 20% seen once. The sample also formed part of further work on T cells in Graves' hyperthyroidism and ophthalmopathy.

The origin of this receptor is a woman in her forties or fifties with Graves disease. The sequencing here drew on peripheral blood mononuclear cells (PBMCs), taken at new diagnosis, from a patient treated with antithyroid drugs. This chain joins TRBV2 and TRBJ2-6, with D uncertain. The CDR3 DNA sequence: TGTGCCAGCAGTATGTCCGGGCACCCTGGGGCCAACGTCCTGACTTTC. It specifies CASSMSGHPGANVLTF.